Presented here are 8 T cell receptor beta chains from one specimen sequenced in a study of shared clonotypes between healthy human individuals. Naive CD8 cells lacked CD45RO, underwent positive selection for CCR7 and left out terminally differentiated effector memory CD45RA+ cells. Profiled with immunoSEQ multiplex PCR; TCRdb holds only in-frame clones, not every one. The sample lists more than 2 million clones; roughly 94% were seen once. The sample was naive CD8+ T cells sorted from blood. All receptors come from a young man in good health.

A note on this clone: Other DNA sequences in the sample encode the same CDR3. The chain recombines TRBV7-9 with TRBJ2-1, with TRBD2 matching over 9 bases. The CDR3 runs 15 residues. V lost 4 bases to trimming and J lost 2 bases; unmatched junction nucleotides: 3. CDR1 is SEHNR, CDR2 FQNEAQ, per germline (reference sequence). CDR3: CASSSTSGPYNEQFF. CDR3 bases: TGTGCCAGCAGCTCGACTAGCGGACCCTACAATGAGCAGTTCTTC.

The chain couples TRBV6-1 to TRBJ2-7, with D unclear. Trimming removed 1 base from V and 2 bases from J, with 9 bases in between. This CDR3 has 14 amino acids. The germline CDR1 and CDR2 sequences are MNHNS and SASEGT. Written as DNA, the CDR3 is TGTGCCAGCAGTGAAGTCTTTCTACCCTACGAGCAGTACTTC. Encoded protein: CASSEVFLPYEQYF.

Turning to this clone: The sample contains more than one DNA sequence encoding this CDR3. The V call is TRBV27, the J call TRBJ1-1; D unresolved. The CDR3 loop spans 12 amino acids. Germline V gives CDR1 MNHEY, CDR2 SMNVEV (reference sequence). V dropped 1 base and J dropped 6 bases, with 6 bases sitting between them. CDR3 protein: CASSLLGAEAFF. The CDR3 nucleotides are TGTGCCAGCAGTTTATTGGGAGCTGAAGCTTTCTTT.

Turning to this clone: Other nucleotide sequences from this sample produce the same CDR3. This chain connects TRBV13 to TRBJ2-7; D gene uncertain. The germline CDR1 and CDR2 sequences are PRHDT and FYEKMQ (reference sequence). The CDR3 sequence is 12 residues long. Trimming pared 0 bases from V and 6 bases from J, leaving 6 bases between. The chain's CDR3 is CASSLGGSEQYF. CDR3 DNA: TGTGCCAGCAGCTTAGGGGGGTCCGAGCAGTACTTC.

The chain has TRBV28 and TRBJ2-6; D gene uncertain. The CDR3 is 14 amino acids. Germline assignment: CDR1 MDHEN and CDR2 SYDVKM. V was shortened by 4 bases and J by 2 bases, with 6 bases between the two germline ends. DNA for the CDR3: TGTGCCAGCAGTTCGATGGCTGGGGCCAACGTCCTGACTTTC. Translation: CASSSMAGANVLTF.

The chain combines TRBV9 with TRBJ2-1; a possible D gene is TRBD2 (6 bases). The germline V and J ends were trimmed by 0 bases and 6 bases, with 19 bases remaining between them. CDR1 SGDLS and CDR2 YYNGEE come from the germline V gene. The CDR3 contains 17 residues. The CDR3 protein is CASSVELDGSRGNEQFF. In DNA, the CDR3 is TGTGCCAGCAGCGTAGAGTTGGACGGGAGCCGTGGCAATGAGCAGTTCTTC.

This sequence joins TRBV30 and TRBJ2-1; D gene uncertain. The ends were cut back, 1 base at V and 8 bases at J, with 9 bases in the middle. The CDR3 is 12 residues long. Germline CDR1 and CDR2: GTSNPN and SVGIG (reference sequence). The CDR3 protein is CAWSGLEDEQFF. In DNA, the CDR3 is TGTGCCTGGAGTGGGCTAGAAGATGAGCAGTTCTTC.

The CDR3 here is CASGLEAGNTIYF. CDR3 DNA sequence: TGTGCTAGTGGTTTAGAGGCTGGAAACACCATATATTTT. This chain connects TRBV12-5 to TRBJ1-3; D unresolved. This CDR3 region has 13 residues. CDR1 and CDR2 from the germline V gene are LGHNT and FRNRAP. V was trimmed by 3 bases and J by 2 bases, leaving 5 bases between them.